The present entry profiles one TCR beta chain with its context. Its antigen is not known. CDR3 length: 15 amino acids. Per germline, CDR1 MGHRA and CDR2 YSYEKL. The sample is drawn from a study of identical twins. Findings and caveats of the study: For monozygotic twins, models underestimated out-of-frame TCR alpha sharing. A lower insertion count was a feature of abundant cord blood beta clonotypes, with no such feature in memory repertoires. Where out-of-frame alpha sequences were twin-shared, they showed excess low generation probability.

TCRdb recomputed calls from the 5' RACE reads with MiXCR, one row per CDR3 protein. The profile covers 1.5 million to 2 million distinct CDR3 sequences, with roughly 35% appearing a single time and around 0.3% taken by the ten largest. This clonotype was sampled from a newborn girl in good health. The sequencing input was cord blood. The genes are TRBV4-1 and TRBJ2-5; D is unresolved. The end of the DNA is better explained by TRBJ2-1, so the J call may be wrong. The CDR3 spells CASSQDVQYQETQFF. In DNA form, the CDR3 reads TGCGCCAGCAGCCAAGATGTACAGTACCAAGAGACCCAGTTCTTC.